This T cell receptor beta chain emerged from a study of T cell changes during pregnancy in multiple sclerosis. Generated by immunoSEQ multiplex PCR, the TCRdb table keeps only in-frame clones and is missing some. This table holds approximately 48,000 clones, more than 90% found once. Sequenced here: CD8+ T cells from peripheral blood mononuclear cells, sampled before pregnancy. The clonotype comes from a female donor with multiple sclerosis, enrolled in a pregnancy study.

The CDR3 nucleotides read TGTGCCAGCAGCGTCTGGGGGACAGGAGATAATTCACCCCTCCACTTT. It yields the protein CASSVWGTGDNSPLHF. The V and J genes are TRBV9 and TRBJ1-6, with 8 bases identical to TRBD1. The CDR3 sequence is 16 residues long. Germline trimming cut 2 bases from V and 5 bases from J; bases unmatched to any gene: 6. The germline V gene has CDR1 SGDLS and CDR2 YYNGEE.